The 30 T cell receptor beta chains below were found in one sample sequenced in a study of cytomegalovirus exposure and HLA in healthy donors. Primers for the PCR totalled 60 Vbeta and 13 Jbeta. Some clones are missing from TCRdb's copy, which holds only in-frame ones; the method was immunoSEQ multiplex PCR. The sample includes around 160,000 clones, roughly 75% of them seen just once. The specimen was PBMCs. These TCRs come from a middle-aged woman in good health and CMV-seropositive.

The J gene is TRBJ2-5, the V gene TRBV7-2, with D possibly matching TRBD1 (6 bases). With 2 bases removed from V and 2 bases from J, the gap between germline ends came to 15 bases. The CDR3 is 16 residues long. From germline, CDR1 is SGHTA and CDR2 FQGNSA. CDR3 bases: TGTGCCAGCAGCTTAAGTTCACGCAGGGGACAAGAGACCCAGTACTTC. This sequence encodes CASSLSSRRGQETQYF.

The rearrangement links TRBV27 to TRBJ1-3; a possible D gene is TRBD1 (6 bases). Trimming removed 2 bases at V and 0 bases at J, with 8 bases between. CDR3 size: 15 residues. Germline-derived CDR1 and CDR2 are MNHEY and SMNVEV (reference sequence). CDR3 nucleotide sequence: TGTGCCAGCAGTTTAAGGGGGGGCTCTGGAAACACCATATATTTT. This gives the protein CASSLRGGSGNTIYF.

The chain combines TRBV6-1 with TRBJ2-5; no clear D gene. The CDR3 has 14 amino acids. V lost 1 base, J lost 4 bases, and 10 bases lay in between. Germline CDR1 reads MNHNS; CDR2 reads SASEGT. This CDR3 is CASSEGRVPETQYF. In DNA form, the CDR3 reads TGTGCCAGCAGTGAAGGGAGAGTCCCAGAGACCCAGTACTTC.

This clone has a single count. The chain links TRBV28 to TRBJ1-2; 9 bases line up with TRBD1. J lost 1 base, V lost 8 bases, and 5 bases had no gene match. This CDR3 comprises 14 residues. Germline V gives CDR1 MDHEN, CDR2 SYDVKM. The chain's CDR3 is CASEGQGVNYGYTF. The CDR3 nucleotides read TGTGCCAGCGAGGGACAGGGAGTTAACTATGGCTACACCTTC.

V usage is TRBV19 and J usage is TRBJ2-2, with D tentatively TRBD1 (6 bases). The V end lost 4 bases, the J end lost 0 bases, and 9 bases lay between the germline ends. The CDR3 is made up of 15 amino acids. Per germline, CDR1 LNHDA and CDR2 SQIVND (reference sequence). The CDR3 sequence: CASSRTDANTGELFF. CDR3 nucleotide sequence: TGTGCCAGTAGTAGGACAGACGCGAACACCGGGGAGCTGTTTTTT.

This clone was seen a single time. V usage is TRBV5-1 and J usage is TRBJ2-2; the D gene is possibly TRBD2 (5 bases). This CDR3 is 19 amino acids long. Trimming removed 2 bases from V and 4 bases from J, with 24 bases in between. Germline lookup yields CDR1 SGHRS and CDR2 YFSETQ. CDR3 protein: CASSFGFVAADRGTGELFF. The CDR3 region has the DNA TGCGCCAGCAGCTTCGGCTTCGTGGCAGCCGACCGGGGCACCGGGGAGCTGTTTTTT.

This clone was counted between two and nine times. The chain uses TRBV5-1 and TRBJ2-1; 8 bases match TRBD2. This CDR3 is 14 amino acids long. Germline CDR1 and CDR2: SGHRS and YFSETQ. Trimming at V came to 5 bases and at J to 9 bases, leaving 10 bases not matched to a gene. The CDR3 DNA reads TGCGCCAGCAGTACCAGTTTTAGCGGGACTGAGCAGTTCTTC. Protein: CASSTSFSGTEQFF.

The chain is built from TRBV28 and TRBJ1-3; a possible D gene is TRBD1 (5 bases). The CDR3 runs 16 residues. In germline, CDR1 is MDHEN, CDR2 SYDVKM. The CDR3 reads CASLRQGGGPGNTIYF. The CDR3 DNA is TGTGCGTCCTTGCGGCAGGGTGGCGGACCTGGAAACACCATATATTTT.

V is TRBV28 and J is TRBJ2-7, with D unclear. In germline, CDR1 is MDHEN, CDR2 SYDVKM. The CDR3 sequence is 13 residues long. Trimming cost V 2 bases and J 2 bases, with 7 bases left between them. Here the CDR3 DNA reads TGTGCCAGCAGTTTAGAACAGACCTACGAGCAGTACTTC. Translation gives CASSLEQTYEQYF.

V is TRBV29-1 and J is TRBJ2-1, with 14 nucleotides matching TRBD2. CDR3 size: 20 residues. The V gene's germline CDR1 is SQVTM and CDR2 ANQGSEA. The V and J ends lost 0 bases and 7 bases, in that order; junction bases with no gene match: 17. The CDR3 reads CSVEDKARVSGTSGSNEQFF. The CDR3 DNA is TGCAGCGTTGAAGATAAGGCCAGGGTGTCCGGGACTAGCGGGAGTAATGAGCAGTTCTTC.

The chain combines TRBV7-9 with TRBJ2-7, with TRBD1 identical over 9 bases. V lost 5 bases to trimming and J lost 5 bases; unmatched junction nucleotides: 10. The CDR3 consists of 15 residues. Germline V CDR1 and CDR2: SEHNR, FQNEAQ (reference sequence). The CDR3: CASSAPGQGWHEQYF. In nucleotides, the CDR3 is TGTGCCAGCAGCGCACCGGGACAGGGTTGGCACGAGCAGTACTTC. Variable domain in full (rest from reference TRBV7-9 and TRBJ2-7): DTGVSQNPRHKITKRGQNVTFRCDPISEHNRLYWYRQTLGQGPEFLTYFQNEAQLEKSRLLSDRFSAERPKGSFSTLEIQRTEQGDSAMYLCASSAPGQGWHEQYFGPGTRLTVT.

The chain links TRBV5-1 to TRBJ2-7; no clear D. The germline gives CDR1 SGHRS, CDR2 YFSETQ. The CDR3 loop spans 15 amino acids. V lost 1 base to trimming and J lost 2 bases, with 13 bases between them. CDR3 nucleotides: TGCGCCAGCAGCTTGCAGACCGGGTCTACCTACGAGCAGTACTTC. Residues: CASSLQTGSTYEQYF.

CDR3 DNA sequence: TGTGCCAGCAGCTTGGTGGGGGCCGTTGCCTACTATGGCTACACCTTC. Translating it yields CASSLVGAVAYYGYTF. The chain is built from TRBV5-6 and TRBJ1-2, with TRBD1 as a possible D gene (6 bases). Deletions cut 0 bases from V and 3 bases from J, with 15 bases between. CDR3 size: 16 residues. CDR1 is SGHDT and CDR2 is YYEEEE in the germline V gene.

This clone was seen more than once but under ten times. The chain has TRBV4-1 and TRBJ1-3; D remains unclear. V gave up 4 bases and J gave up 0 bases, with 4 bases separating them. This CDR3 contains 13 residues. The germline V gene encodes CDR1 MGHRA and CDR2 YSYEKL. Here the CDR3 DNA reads TGCGCCAGCAGCCCCTCCTCTGGAAACACCATATATTTT. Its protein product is CASSPSSGNTIYF.

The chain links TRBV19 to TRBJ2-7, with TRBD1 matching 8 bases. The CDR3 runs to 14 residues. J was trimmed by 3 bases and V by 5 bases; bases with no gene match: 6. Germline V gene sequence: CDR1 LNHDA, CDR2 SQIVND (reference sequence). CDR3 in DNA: TGTGCCAGTAGTCCTGGGGACAGGCACTACGAGCAGTACTTC. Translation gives CASSPGDRHYEQYF.

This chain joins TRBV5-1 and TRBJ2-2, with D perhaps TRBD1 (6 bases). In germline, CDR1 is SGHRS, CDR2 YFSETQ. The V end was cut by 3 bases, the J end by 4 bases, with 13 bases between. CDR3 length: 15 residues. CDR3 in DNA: TGCGCCAGCAGCTCAAAGACAGGCCCCACCGGGGAGCTGTTTTTT. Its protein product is CASSSKTGPTGELFF.

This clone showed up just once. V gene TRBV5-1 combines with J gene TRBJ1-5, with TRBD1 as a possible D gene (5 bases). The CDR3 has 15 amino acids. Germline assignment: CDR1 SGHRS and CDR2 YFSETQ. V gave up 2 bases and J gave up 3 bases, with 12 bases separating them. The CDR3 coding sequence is TGCGCCAGCAGCTTCGGGGGGGAGTTCAATCAGCCCCAGCATTTT. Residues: CASSFGGEFNQPQHF.

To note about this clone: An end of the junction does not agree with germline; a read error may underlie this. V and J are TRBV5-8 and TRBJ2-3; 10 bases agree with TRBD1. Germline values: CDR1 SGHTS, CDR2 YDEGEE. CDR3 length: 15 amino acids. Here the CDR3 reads CASSLGDRGTDAQYF. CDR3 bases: TGTGCCAGCAGCCTGGGGGACAGGGGCACAGATGCGCAGTATTTT.

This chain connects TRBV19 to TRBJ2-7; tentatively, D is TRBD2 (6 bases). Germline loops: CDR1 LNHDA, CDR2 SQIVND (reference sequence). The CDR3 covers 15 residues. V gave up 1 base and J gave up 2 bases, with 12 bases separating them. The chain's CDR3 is CASSIAGAGPYEQYF. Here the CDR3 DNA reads TGTGCCAGTAGTATAGCTGGAGCGGGTCCCTACGAGCAGTACTTC.

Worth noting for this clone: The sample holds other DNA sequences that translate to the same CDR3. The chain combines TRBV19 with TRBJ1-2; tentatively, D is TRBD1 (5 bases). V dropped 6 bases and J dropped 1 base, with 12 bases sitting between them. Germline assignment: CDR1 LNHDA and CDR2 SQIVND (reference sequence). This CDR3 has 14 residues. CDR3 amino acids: CASRSGALNYGYTF. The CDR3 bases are TGTGCCAGTAGGAGTGGGGCTCTTAACTATGGCTACACCTTC. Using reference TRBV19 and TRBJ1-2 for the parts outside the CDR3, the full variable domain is DGGITQSPKYLFRKEGQNVTLSCEQNLNHDAMYWYRQDPGQGLRLIYYSQIVNDFQKGDIAEGYSVSREKKESFPLTVTSAQKNPTAFYLCASRSGALNYGYTFGSGTRLTVV.

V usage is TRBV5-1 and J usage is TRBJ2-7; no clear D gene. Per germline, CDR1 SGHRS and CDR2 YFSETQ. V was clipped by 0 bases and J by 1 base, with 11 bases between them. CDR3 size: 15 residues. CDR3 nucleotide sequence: TGCGCCAGCAGCTTGGGGCCCGCGGAGTCCTACGAGCAGTACTTC. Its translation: CASSLGPAESYEQYF.

DNA of the CDR3: TGTGCCAGCAGTCGCCGGGACAGCATCTACGAGCAGTACTTC. Translated: CASSRRDSIYEQYF. The chain is built from TRBV28 and TRBJ2-7; 7 nucleotides match TRBD1. The CDR3 has 14 residues. V lost 5 bases, J lost 3 bases, and 7 bases stayed unmatched. The germline CDR1 and CDR2 sequences are MDHEN and SYDVKM.

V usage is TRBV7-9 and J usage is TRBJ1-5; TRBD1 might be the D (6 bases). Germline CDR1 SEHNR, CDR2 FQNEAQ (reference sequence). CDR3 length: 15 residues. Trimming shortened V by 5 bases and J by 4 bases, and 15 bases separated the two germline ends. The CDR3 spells CASSPGRTANQPQHF. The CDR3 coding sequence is TGTGCCAGCAGCCCCGGGAGGACAGCGAATCAGCCCCAGCATTTT.

The CDR3: CASSTRDKYEQYF. The CDR3 DNA follows: TGTGCCAGCAGCACTCGGGACAAGTATGAGCAGTACTTC. The chain is built from TRBV11-2 and TRBJ2-7; the D gene is possibly TRBD1 (6 bases). The ends were cut back, 5 bases at V and 7 bases at J, with 15 bases in the middle. CDR1 and CDR2 (germline): SGHAT, FQNNGV. CDR3 size: 13 residues.

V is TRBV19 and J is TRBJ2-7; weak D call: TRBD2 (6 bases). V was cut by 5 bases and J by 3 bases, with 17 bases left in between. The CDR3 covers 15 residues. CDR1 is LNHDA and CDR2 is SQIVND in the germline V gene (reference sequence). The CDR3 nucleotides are TGTGCCAGTAGTCCGGGAGTTGAGTCTGGCTACGAGCAGTACTTC. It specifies CASSPGVESGYEQYF.

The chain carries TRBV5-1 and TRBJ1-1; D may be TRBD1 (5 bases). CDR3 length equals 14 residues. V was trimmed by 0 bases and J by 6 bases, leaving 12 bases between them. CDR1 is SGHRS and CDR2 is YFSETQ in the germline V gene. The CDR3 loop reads CASSLVGGNSEAFF. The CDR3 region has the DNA TGCGCCAGCAGCTTGGTGGGGGGAAACTCTGAAGCTTTCTTT.

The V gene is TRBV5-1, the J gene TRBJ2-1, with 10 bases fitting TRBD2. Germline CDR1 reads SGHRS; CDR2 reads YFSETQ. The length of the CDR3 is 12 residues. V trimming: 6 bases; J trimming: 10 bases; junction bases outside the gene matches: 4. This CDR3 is CASKAGGEEQFF. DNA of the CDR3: TGCGCCAGCAAAGCGGGAGGGGAGGAGCAGTTCTTC.

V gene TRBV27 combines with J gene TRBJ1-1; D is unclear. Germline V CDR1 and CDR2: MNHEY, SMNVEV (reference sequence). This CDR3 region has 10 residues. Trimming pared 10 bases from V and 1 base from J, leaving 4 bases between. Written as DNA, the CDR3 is TGTGCCACCAAGAACACTGAAGCTTTCTTT. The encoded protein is CATKNTEAFF.

CDR3 DNA: TGTGCCAGTAGTATAGCCCCTAGCGGGACTAGCACAGATACGCAGTATTTT. It encodes CASSIAPSGTSTDTQYF. The chain links TRBV19 to TRBJ2-3; TRBD2 matches 9 bases. Germline V gene data show CDR1 as LNHDA and CDR2 as SQIVND (reference sequence). CDR3 length: 17 amino acids. Unmatched junction bases numbered 5, after V lost 1 base and J lost 0 bases.

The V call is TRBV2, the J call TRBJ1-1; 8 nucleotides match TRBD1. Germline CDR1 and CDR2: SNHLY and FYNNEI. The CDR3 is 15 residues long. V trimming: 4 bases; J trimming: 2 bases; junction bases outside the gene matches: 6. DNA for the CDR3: TGTGCCAGCAGTGGCCAGGGGGCGATAAACACTGAAGCTTTCTTT. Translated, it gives CASSGQGAINTEAFF.